This is a list of T cell receptor beta chains from one sample in a study of low-dose radiotherapy and immunotherapy resistance in tumors. Each CDR3 protein gets one entry after TCRdb re-called the reads with MiXCR. Of tens of thousands of distinct CDR3 sequences in the sample, approximately 54% were seen once. The sequenced sample was PBMCs, obtained after low-dose radiotherapy plus immunotherapy. Receptor source: a male donor with gallbladder cancer. CDR3s include the opening cysteine and the closing phenylalanine or tryptophan. A D gene is named only where the DNA matches it firmly. A clone size is listed for some rows: how often the clone was seen (once, few, many), or a class if it is expanded.

clone_size	d_call	v_call	j_call	cdr3_nt	cdr3_aa
medium-sized	TRBD2	TRBV11-2	TRBJ2-1	TGTGCCAGCAGCACCGGGGGACTAGCGGCCTACAATGAGCAGTTCTTC	CASSTGGLAAYNEQFF
medium-sized	TRBD2	TRBV28	TRBJ2-7	TGTGCCAGCAGTTTACGGCGGGAGGGGGGGCAGTACTTC	CASSLRREGGQYF
-	TRBD2	TRBV9	TRBJ2-7	TGTGCCAGCAGCGTAGGAAGCGGGGGGTTCCCCTACGAGCAGTACTTC	CASSVGSGGFPYEQYF
medium-sized	-	TRBV29-1	TRBJ2-2	TGCAGCTTCTCCAGGGGATCCGGGGAGCTGTTTTTT	CSFSRGSGELFF
many	TRBD1	TRBV24-1	TRBJ1-2	TGTGCCACCAGTGACCCGGGACAGGGATGGGGCTACACCTTC	CATSDPGQGWGYTF
many	-	TRBV24-1	TRBJ2-3	TGTGCCACCAGTGACCGAGGGACAAAAGTCATCGCCTGGACAGATACGCAGTATTTT	CATSDRGTKVIAWTDTQYF
-	TRBD2	TRBV5-1	TRBJ2-7	TGCGCCAGCAGCTTATTTGCTAGCGGGGAGGCAGCCTACGAGCAGTACTTC	CASSLFASGEAAYEQYF
-	-	TRBV29-1	TRBJ2-7	TGCAGCGTTGAAGAAGACGGCGGGACCTACGAGCAGTACTTC	CSVEEDGGTYEQYF
-	-	TRBV10-3	TRBJ2-1	TGTGCCATCAGAGCTATAGAGTCGTCTGAGCAGTTCTTC	CAIRAIESSEQFF
medium-sized	-	TRBV24-1	TRBJ2-1	TGTGCCACCAGTGATTCATCAGGACCTGACAATGAGCAGTTCTTC	CATSDSSGPDNEQFF
once	-	TRBV11-2	TRBJ2-3	TGTGCCAGCAGTTCCCTGGGTGGGGCCTTGTATACGCAGTATTTT	CASSSLGGALYTQYF